This TCR beta chain was sequenced during a study of vaccination and CD4 T cells after COVID-19. Study context: At a median around 100 days (range 35 to 161) after diagnosis, post-COVID samples were drawn.

This CDR3 spans 17 amino acids. The V and J ends lost 2 bases and 7 bases respectively, with 24 bases between them. Treatment meaning: roughly 10-day PBMC culture with coronavirus spike peptide pools or control peptides (ViraFEST assay). Sequenced with the Oncomine TCR Beta short-read assay was DNA taken from cultured CD4+ T cells. TCRdb processed the PCR reads anew with MiXCR; each CDR3 protein has one entry. The table includes approximately 11,000 distinct CDR3 sequences, 20% detected once. A word on this clonotype: As yet, its antigen is unknown.

Here the sequenced sample was CD4+ T cells from blood, cultured in vitro, taken before SARS-CoV-2 vaccination. This clonotype was obtained from a human donor who received a COVID-19 vaccine. The chain has TRBV12-3 or TRBV12-4 and TRBJ2-7, with D perhaps being TRBD1 or TRBD2 (6 bases each). The CDR3 DNA is TGTGCCAGCAGTTTAACGGTTGGCAGGCCCGGAGGGGGAGAGCAGTACTTC. Its translation is CASSLTVGRPGGGEQYF.